These 21 T cell receptor beta chains share one sample of origin, sequenced in a study of shared clonotypes between healthy human individuals (dated by TCRdb to about 2020). Preparation of the library involved the immunoSEQ multiplex PCR assay. TCRdb took over this immuneACCESS table, retaining in-frame rearrangements with V and J assigned. Such tables are incomplete; in checked studies, under half of the missing clones stem from an unresolved V gene, and the remainder is unexplained. For this sample there are approximately 500,000 clones; 78% appear just once. Of the sample, about 12% falls within the top ten clones. Sequencing was done on a sample of PBMCs. Source of these receptors: a woman aged 35 to 49 in good health. Some clones in this sample may be carry-over from other donors' samples.

CDR3 sequence (DNA): TGTGCCAGCAGCGTAGGGGGTACAAGCTCCTACAATGAGCAGTTCTTC. This gives the protein CASSVGGTSSYNEQFF. The chain has TRBV9 and TRBJ2-1; D gene uncertain. The V end lost 0 bases, the J end lost 0 bases, and 10 bases lay between the germline ends. The CDR3 consists of 16 residues. Germline CDR1 is SGDLS and CDR2 is YYNGEE.

The CDR3 spells CASSPGQLSSYEQYF. The CDR3 region has the DNA TGCGCCAGCAGCCCGGGACAACTAAGCTCCTACGAGCAGTACTTC. The chain carries TRBV10-1 and TRBJ2-7; a possible D gene is TRBD1 (6 bases). The CDR3 length is 15 residues. Trimming took off 6 bases at V and 0 bases at J, with 15 bases between the two ends. Germline CDR1 reads WNHNN; CDR2 reads SYGVQD (reference sequence).

V and J are TRBV5-6 and TRBJ2-3; 8 bases fit TRBD2. This CDR3 spans 18 amino acids. Per germline, CDR1 SGHDT and CDR2 YYEEEE. V shed 2 bases and J 2 bases; nucleotides not matched to a gene: 13. Here the CDR3 reads CASSFVLAVGLNTDTQYF. The CDR3 DNA is TGTGCCAGCAGCTTCGTACTAGCGGTGGGGCTCAACACAGATACGCAGTATTTT.

This chain links TRBV5-1 with TRBJ2-1; no reliable D call. Germline V gives CDR1 SGHRS, CDR2 YFSETQ. The CDR3 covers 12 residues. V was shortened by 0 bases and J by 10 bases, with 8 bases between the two germline ends. The CDR3 DNA reads as TGCGCCAGCAGCTTGGAACTGGACGAGCAGTTCTTC. Protein product: CASSLELDEQFF.

This clone has only one observation. J is TRBJ2-1 and V is TRBV7-2; D uncertain. The CDR3 contains 16 residues. Germline assignment: CDR1 SGHTA and CDR2 FQGNSA. The V end lost 0 bases, the J end lost 0 bases, and 9 bases lay between the germline ends. The CDR3 DNA is TGTGCCAGCAGCTTAGCTATGGCTAGCTCCTACAATGAGCAGTTCTTC. Residues: CASSLAMASSYNEQFF.

J is TRBJ1-4 and V is TRBV25-1, with D uncertain. The germline V and J ends were trimmed by 7 bases and 0 bases, with 15 bases remaining between them. The germline gives CDR1 MGHDK, CDR2 SYGVNS. This CDR3 comprises 16 residues. DNA of the CDR3: TGTGCCAGCACCCAATCAGGCAGCCCAACTAATGAAAAACTGTTTTTT. It translates to CASTQSGSPTNEKLFF.

The chain uses TRBV27 and TRBJ1-5; D is undetermined. Germline V gene data show CDR1 as MNHEY and CDR2 as SMNVEV (reference sequence). The V gene lost 0 bases and the J gene lost 3 bases, with 6 bases spanning the gap. The CDR3 is 14 residues long. This CDR3 reads CASSLSGYNQPQHF. The CDR3 DNA reads TGTGCCAGCAGTTTATCAGGGTACAATCAGCCCCAGCATTTT.

This chain uses TRBV14 with TRBJ2-3, with a weak D call TRBD1 (5 bases). V lost 8 bases and J lost 1, with 13 bases in between. The CDR3 sequence is 14 residues long. Germline lookup yields CDR1 SGHDN and CDR2 FVKESK. The CDR3 here is CASAGLWGTDTQYF. In DNA form, the CDR3 reads TGTGCCAGCGCAGGGTTATGGGGCACAGATACGCAGTATTTT.

The CDR3 bases are TGTGCCAGCAGTTCCGGACAGTTCCTACCCCAGCATTTT. Encoded protein: CASSSGQFLPQHF. This sequence joins TRBV6-5 and TRBJ1-5, with D possibly matching TRBD1 (6 bases). This CDR3 region has 13 residues. Trimming shortened V by 4 bases and J by 10 bases, and 14 bases separated the two germline ends. CDR1 and CDR2 from the germline V gene are MNHEY and SVGAGI.

The V and J genes are TRBV28 and TRBJ2-1; 9 positions match TRBD1. CDR1 and CDR2 from the germline V gene are MDHEN and SYDVKM. V shed 2 bases and J 12 bases; nucleotides not matched to a gene: 17. The CDR3 totals 17 residues. The CDR3 bases are TGTGCCAGCAGTTTAGGGGGACAGGGTTTGGGTTCAAGGTCGCAGTTCTTC. It translates to CASSLGGQGLGSRSQFF.

DNA for the CDR3: TGTGCCAGCAGTTTACCTAGACAGGGAGATTTCTACGAGCAGTACTTC. Translating gives CASSLPRQGDFYEQYF. The chain has TRBV28 and TRBJ2-7, with 7 bases identical to TRBD1. The CDR3 length is 16 residues. With 2 bases clipped from V and 3 bases from J, the junction kept 10 bases outside the gene matches. Germline CDR1 is MDHEN and CDR2 is SYDVKM.

The chain combines TRBV18 with TRBJ2-1; 12 nucleotides agree with TRBD2. V lost 5 bases to trimming and J lost 8 bases; unmatched junction nucleotides: 7. Looked up from germline, CDR1 is KGHSH and CDR2 is LQKENI. CDR3 size: 15 residues. This chain's CDR3 is CASSTRLAGVDEQFF. The DNA for the CDR3 is TGTGCCAGCTCAACTCGACTAGCGGGAGTGGATGAGCAGTTCTTC.

V and J are TRBV7-9 and TRBJ1-6, with TRBD1 matching 12 bases. The germline V gene has CDR1 SEHNR and CDR2 FQNEAQ (reference sequence). The junction had 10 bases not matched to a gene; V was cut back by 3 bases and J by 10 bases. The CDR3 sequence is 17 residues long. Here the CDR3 reads CASSFISGTGGSSPLHF. In DNA, the CDR3 is TGTGCCAGCAGCTTCATATCCGGGACAGGGGGCTCCTCACCCCTCCACTTT.

Remarks on this clone: A much bigger clone sits one base away, suggesting this may be a read error. The V and J genes are TRBV6-6 and TRBJ1-2; D unresolved. This CDR3 has 12 amino acids. Germline lookup yields CDR1 MNHNY and CDR2 SVGAGI (reference sequence). DNA of the CDR3: TGTGCCGGCAGTAGTCAGTTCTATGGCTACACCTTC. Its translation is CAGSSQFYGYTF.

The chain combines TRBV6-1 with TRBJ2-5; D perhaps matches TRBD1 (6 bases). Trimming took 8 bases from V and 5 from J, leaving 12 bases between them. This CDR3 is 12 amino acids long. Per germline, CDR1 MNHNS and CDR2 SASEGT. The CDR3: CASDWGRETQYF. The CDR3 bases are TGTGCCAGCGATTGGGGGCGGGAGACCCAGTACTTC.

This clone was counted once. Within the sample, other DNA sequences also encode this same CDR3. The rearrangement uses TRBV28 and TRBJ2-7; 7 bases align to TRBD2. The CDR3 consists of 12 residues. Germline V gives CDR1 MDHEN, CDR2 SYDVKM. The J segment lost 3 bases and the V segment lost 7 bases, leaving 3 bases of the junction unmatched. The CDR3 DNA follows: TGTGCCAGCACGCGCGGGAGCTACGAGCAGTACTTC. It yields the protein CASTRGSYEQYF.

V is TRBV5-4 and J is TRBJ2-2; weak D call: TRBD2 (5 bases). The germline gives CDR1 SGHNT, CDR2 YYREEE (reference sequence). Trimming removed 0 bases at V and 3 bases at J, with 9 bases between. The CDR3 loop spans 15 amino acids. CDR3: CASSLVGVDTGELFF. The DNA of the CDR3 is TGTGCCAGCAGCTTGGTGGGAGTTGACACCGGGGAGCTGTTTTTT.

A note on this clone: The sample has other DNA sequences that encode this CDR3 too. In nucleotides, the CDR3 is TGTGCCAGCAGCTTGGATGCGGGACCAGATACGCAGTATTTT. Translated, it gives CASSLDAGPDTQYF. The chain combines TRBV5-4 with TRBJ2-3, with TRBD2 as a possible D gene (6 bases). This CDR3 is built from 14 residues. Per the germline V gene, CDR1 is SGHNT and CDR2 is YYREEE (reference sequence). V was shortened by 0 bases and J by 4 bases, with 9 bases between the two germline ends.

The rearrangement joins TRBV10-3 to TRBJ2-7; 8 bases line up with TRBD1. Germline CDR1 reads ENHRY; CDR2 reads SYGVKD. The CDR3 runs 12 residues. Trimming cost V 10 bases and J 4 bases; bases outside gene matches: 6. The CDR3 DNA sequence: TGTGCCACCGGCGACAGGGGATACGAGCAGTACTTC. Translated: CATGDRGYEQYF.

This chain uses TRBV2 with TRBJ2-7, with TRBD1 matching over 10 bases. This CDR3 contains 15 residues. After removal of 8 bases from V and 3 bases from J, the junction contained 10 bases not matched to a gene. In germline, CDR1 is SNHLY, CDR2 FYNNEI. CDR3 protein: CASYLPGQGNYEQYF. CDR3 nucleotides: TGTGCCAGCTACCTGCCGGGACAGGGGAACTACGAGCAGTACTTC. The variable domain in full, completed from reference TRBV2 and TRBJ2-7, reads EPEVTQTPSHQVTQMGQEVILRCVPISNHLYFYWYRQILGQKVEFLVSFYNNEISEKSEIFDDQFSVERPDGSNFTLKIRSTKLEDSAMYFCASYLPGQGNYEQYFGPGTRLTVT.

The chain couples TRBV6-1 to TRBJ2-6, with TRBD1 identical over 7 bases. CDR1 is MNHNS and CDR2 is SASEGT in the germline V gene. J was trimmed by 1 base and V by 8 bases; bases with no gene match: 5. The CDR3 loop spans 15 amino acids. The CDR3, as DNA: TGTGCCAGCTCCCAGGGACAGTCTGGGGCCAACGTCCTGACTTTC. Amino acids: CASSQGQSGANVLTF.